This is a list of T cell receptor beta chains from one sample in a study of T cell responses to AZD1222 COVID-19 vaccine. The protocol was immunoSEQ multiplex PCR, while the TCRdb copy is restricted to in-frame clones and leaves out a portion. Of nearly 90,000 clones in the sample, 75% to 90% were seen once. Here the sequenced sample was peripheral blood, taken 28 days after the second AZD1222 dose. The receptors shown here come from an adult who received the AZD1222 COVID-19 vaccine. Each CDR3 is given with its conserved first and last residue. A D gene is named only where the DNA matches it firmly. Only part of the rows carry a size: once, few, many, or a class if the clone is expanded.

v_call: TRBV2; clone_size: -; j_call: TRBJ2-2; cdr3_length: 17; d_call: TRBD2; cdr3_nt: TGTGCCAGCAGTGTTCGACTAGCGGGGGGTTTGTCCGGGGAGCTGTTTTTT; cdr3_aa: CASSVRLAGGLSGELFF
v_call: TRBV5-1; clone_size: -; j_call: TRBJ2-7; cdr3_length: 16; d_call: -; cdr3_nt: TGCGCCAGCAGCTCCTCAAGGGCCCCCCCTTACTACGAGCAGTACTTC; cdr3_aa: CASSSSRAPPYYEQYF
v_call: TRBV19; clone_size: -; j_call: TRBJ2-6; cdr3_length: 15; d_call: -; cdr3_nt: TGTGCCAGTAGTATCCGTTACTCTGGGGCCAACGTCCTGACTTTC; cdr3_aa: CASSIRYSGANVLTF
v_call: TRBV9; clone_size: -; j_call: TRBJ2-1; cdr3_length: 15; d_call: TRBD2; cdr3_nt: TGTGCCAGCAGCGGGAGGCTAGCGGAAGGAGGTGAGCAGTTCTTC; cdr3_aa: CASSGRLAEGGEQFF
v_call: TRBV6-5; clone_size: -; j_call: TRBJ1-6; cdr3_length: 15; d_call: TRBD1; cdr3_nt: TGTGCCAGCAGACCCAGGGGGCAGTGGAATTCACCCCTCCACTTT; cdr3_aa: CASRPRGQWNSPLHF
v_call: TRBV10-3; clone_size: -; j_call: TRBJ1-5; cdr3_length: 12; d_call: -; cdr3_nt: TGTGCCACCGCCCAGGGGAGTCAGCCCCAGCATTTT; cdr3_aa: CATAQGSQPQHF
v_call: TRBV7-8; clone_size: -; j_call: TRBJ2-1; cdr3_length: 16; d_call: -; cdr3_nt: TGTGCCAGCAGCCTCACGGGGGCGAGCTCCTACAATGAGCAGTTCTTC; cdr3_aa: CASSLTGASSYNEQFF
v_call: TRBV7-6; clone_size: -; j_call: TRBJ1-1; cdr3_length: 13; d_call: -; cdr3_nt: TGTGCCAGCATGCAGGGGTCGAACACTGAAGCTTTCTTT; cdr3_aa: CASMQGSNTEAFF
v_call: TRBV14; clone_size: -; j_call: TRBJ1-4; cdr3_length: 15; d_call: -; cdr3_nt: TGTGCCAGCAGCCAAGCCGGGACTGCTAATGAAAAACTGTTTTTT; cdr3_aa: CASSQAGTANEKLFF
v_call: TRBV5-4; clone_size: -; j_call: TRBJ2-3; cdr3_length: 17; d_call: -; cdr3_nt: TGTGCCAGCATGGGGTTGGGGGGCGCCTATAGCACAGATACGCAGTATTTT; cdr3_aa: CASMGLGGAYSTDTQYF
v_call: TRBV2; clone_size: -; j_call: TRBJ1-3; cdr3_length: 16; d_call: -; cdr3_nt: TGTGCCAGCAGTGTCCAGGGACATCTCTCTGGAAACACCATATATTTT; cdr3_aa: CASSVQGHLSGNTIYF
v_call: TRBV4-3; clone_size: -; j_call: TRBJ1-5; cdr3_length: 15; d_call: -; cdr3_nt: TGCGCCAGCAGCCAAAACTACGGGACTCGTCAGCCCCAGCATTTT; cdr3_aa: CASSQNYGTRQPQHF
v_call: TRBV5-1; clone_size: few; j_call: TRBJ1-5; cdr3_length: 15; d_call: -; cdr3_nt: TGCGCCAGCAGCTTGGTGGGGGACCCGGGTCAGCCCCAGCATTTT; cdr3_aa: CASSLVGDPGQPQHF
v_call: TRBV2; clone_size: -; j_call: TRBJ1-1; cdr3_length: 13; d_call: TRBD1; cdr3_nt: TGTGCCAGCAGAGGGGGCGGGAACACTGAAGCTTTCTTT; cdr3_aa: CASRGGGNTEAFF
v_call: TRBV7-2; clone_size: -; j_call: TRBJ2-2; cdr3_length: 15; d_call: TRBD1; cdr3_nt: TGTGCCAGCAGCTTGTACAGGGGAAACACCGGGGAGCTGTTTTTT; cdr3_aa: CASSLYRGNTGELFF